The clone carrying this T cell receptor beta chain turned up a few times. The antigen remains undetermined. This CDR3 has 15 residues. After removal of 4 bases from V and 5 bases from J, the junction contained 7 bases not matched to a gene. Germline CDR1 reads ENHRY; CDR2 reads SYGVKD. Diagnosis rested on symptoms, serum thyroxine and TRAb, thyroid ultrasound, and orbital computed tomography. This record comes from a study of T cells in Graves' hyperthyroidism and ophthalmopathy. Amplified TCR beta CDR3 regions derived from RNA transcripts. The TCR CDR3 was amplified in a first-round RT-PCR using the HTBI primer set. TCRdb re-analysed the multiplex PCR reads in MiXCR, keeping a single row per CDR3 protein. The table has roughly 570,000 distinct CDR3 sequences, 46% seen once. Study-wide results and caveats: Most expanded thyroid clonotypes above 0.001 also appeared in blood. Median prediction lead before ophthalmopathy onset was about 6.3 months with the model.

The receptor's source is an adult woman with Graves' disease, either hyperthyroidism or ophthalmopathy (not recorded which). This sequence joins TRBV10-3 and TRBJ2-5; 10 positions match TRBD2. Sequencing was performed on peripheral blood or thyroid tissue (not recorded which). The CDR3 spells CAISGGAGGKETQYF. The CDR3 coding sequence is TGTGCCATCAGTGGGGGAGCGGGGGGGAAGGAGACCCAGTACTTC.